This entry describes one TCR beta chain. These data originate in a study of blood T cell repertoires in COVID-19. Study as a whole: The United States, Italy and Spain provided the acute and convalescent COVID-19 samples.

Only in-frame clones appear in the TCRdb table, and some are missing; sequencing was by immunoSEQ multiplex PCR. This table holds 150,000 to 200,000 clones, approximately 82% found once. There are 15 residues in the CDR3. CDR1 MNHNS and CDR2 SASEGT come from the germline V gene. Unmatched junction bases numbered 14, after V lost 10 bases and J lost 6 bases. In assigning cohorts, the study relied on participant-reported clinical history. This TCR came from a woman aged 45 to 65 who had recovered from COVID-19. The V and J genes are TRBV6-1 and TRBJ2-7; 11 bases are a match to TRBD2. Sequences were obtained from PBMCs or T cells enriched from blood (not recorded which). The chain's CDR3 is CATGILTSGSGEQYF. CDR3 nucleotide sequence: TGTGCCACCGGGATCCTTACTAGCGGGAGTGGCGAGCAGTACTTC.